This paragraph covers one T cell receptor (beta chain) sequence. The data belong to a study of blood T cell repertoires in COVID-19. The CDR3 is made up of 14 amino acids. The V gene lost 4 bases and the J gene lost 3 bases, with 13 bases spanning the gap. Looked up from germline, CDR1 is SGHTA and CDR2 is FQGNSA. Method: immunoSEQ multiplex PCR; TCRdb's copy keeps in-frame clones and lacks some. The data show over 300,000 clones, 85% to 90% seen once. The chain couples TRBV7-2 to TRBJ2-7, with D possibly TRBD1 on 6 matching bases. The receptor's source is a man younger than 30 with active or convalescent COVID-19. Input material: peripheral blood. The CDR3 reads CASSSPGHNYEQYF. Written as DNA, the CDR3 is TGTGCCAGCAGCTCTCCGGGACATAACTACGAGCAGTACTTC.